What follows is one TCR beta chain and its context. What this receptor recognizes is not known. Per-base qualities were not stored, and no clone one base away is much larger. The data are from a study of CD8+ T cells in alopecia areata (dated by TCRdb to 2017 to 2018). Regarding the study in general: The study used high-throughput TCRbeta sequencing to examine T cell clonal expansion in alopecia areata, in both the C3H/HeJ mouse model and human patients. RNA was extracted with the PAXgene miRNA kit for fixed scalp, the miRNeasy kit for PBMCs, and the RNeasy kit for mouse skin. immunoSEQ multiplex PCR using 35 Vbeta forward primers and 13 Jbeta reverse primers was used to amplify TCRbeta CDR3 regions. Scalp clonality was compared across normal scalp (n=4), patchy alopecia areata scalp (n=8), and alopecia totalis/universalis scalp (n=8). Scalp tissue and sorted CD4+ and CD8+ peripheral blood T cells from patchy and totalis/universalis alopecia areata patients and from healthy controls were covered by human TCRbeta sequencing.

PBMCs were isolated by density centrifugation and stained for CD3, CD4 and CD8, and CD4+ and CD8+ T cells were sorted on a FACSAria. Unaffected controls provided scalp biopsies and blood samples. Library preparation used the immunoSEQ multiplex PCR assay. RNA was extracted from all samples and reverse transcribed into cDNA, which served as template for TCR sequencing. First-strand cDNA was synthesized using SuperScript III with a 2:1 mix of oligo-dT and random hexamers. Amplification bias was assessed with a synthetic immune receptor repertoire, and residual bias was removed computationally. As for the authors' bioinformatics: Raw reads were preprocessed to remove errors, and CDR3 was defined according to IMGT conventions as the region from the conserved cysteine to phenylalanine. Clonality was computed as 1 minus the Shannon entropy, with the entropy normalized by log2 of the number of productive unique TCRs. CD4 or CD8 identity of scalp clones was inferred by cross-referencing scalp TCRbeta sequences with sorted blood CD4 and CD8 repertoires. What TCRdb holds here is the immuneACCESS table cut down to in-frame rearrangements. Part of the clones is not present; checked against another copy, under half of the missing clones reflect an unresolved V gene, and the others are unexplained. V and J calls and clone size are copied from that table; D and trimming were computed from the DNA. This sample holds 200,000 or so clones; about 61% were observed only once. About 5.3% of the sample comes from the top ten.

The study at large found these results: Compared with mice, TCR sequences shared between patients were less clear, possibly partly because of HLA diversity across the patient population. Scalp TCR repertoire analysis is complicated because resident alphabeta T cells in normal human skin are also sequenced, whereas mouse skin is dominated by gammadelta T cells. Higher clonality and more expanded CD8+ clones were observed in lesional scalp than in normal scalp, particularly in alopecia totalis/universalis, a finding suggestive of antigenic drive.

Sequenced input: CD8+ T cells sorted from blood. This TCR was recovered from a human donor in good health.

The CDR3 has the sequence CSVDVDNTIYF. The DNA sequence is as follows: TGCAGCGTTGACGTGGATAACACCATATATTTT. The V and J segments used are TRBV29-1 and TRBJ1-3; the D gene lacks a confident call. The germline V gene sets CDR1 to SQVTM and CDR2 to ANQGSEA. The CDR3 starts with the cysteine, ends with the phenylalanine, and has 11 residues. Only the CDR3 portion is preserved as DNA: 33 bases, with reading frame beginning at the first base. The V end loses 3 bases and the J end loses 7 bases, and a stretch of 7 bases separates them.